A selection of T cell receptor beta chains follows, all from one sample in a study of technical replicates of blood from a handful of donors. This table comes from immunoSEQ multiplex PCR, and its TCRdb copy is limited to in-frame clones, with some not included. The sample consists of about 72,000 clones, over 80% of them appearing once. Sequenced input: T cells isolated from PBMCs. The receptors originated from a human donor in good health. CDR3s include the opening cysteine and the closing phenylalanine or tryptophan.

v_gene: TRBV4-1
CDR3aa: CASSQVGLGDEQYF

v_gene: TRBV9
CDR3aa: CASSVGGGTNEQYF

v_gene: TRBV28
CDR3aa: CASRLQGSEEQYF

v_gene: TRBV5-1
CDR3aa: CASSLTGRVSNEQFF

v_gene: TRBV11-2
CDR3aa: CASSLVVRSDEQYF

v_gene: TRBV27
CDR3aa: CASSLTLAPNTGELFF

v_gene: TRBV7-9
CDR3aa: CASRTGTGGPGELFF

v_gene: TRBV19
CDR3aa: CASTPYSNQPQHF

v_gene: TRBV4-3
CDR3aa: CASSQLTGGITEAFF

v_gene: TRBV6-5
CDR3aa: CASSLGHPTNQPQHF